A selection of T cell receptor beta chains follows, all from one sample in a study of cytomegalovirus exposure and HLA in healthy donors. The assay was immunoSEQ multiplex PCR, and TCRdb's table has in-frame clones only and misses some. This sample has 200,000 to 250,000 clones, with around 80% found just once. The specimen was PBMCs. All receptors derive from a woman aged 60-75 years in good health and CMV-seropositive. CDR3s include the opening cysteine and the closing phenylalanine or tryptophan. Fields, in order: clone size, J gene, D gene, V gene, CDR3 protein, CDR3 DNA. The D gene is left open where the match is weak. A clone size is listed for some rows: how often the clone was seen (once, few, many), or a class if it is expanded.

>-|TRBJ2-1|-|TRBV18
CASSAQTATSYNEQFF
TGTGCCAGCTCAGCCCAGACAGCGACCTCCTACAATGAGCAGTTCTTC
>-|TRBJ2-6|-|TRBV7-9
CASIRGSASGANVLTF
TGTGCCAGCATCAGGGGCTCCGCATCTGGGGCCAACGTCCTGACTTTC
>-|TRBJ1-3|TRBD1|TRBV18
CASSPYGQALLSGNTIYF
TGTGCCAGCTCACCATACGGACAGGCCCTCCTCTCTGGAAACACCATATATTTT
>-|TRBJ2-3|TRBD2|TRBV6-1
CASLTTSGLGTQYF
TGTGCCAGCCTCACGACTAGCGGACTCGGTACGCAGTATTTT
>few|TRBJ2-1|TRBD2|TRBV12-5
CASTSSGEQFF
TGTGCTAGTACATCTAGCGGTGAGCAGTTCTTC
>-|TRBJ1-1|-|TRBV5-4
CASSLAIQTNTEAFF
TGTGCCAGCAGCTTGGCCATACAGACGAACACTGAAGCTTTCTTT
>-|TRBJ2-7|TRBD2|TRBV4-2
CASSQGSSGRARYEQYF
TGTGCCAGCAGCCAAGGGTCTAGCGGGAGGGCCCGGTACGAGCAGTACTTC
>-|TRBJ1-1|-|TRBV5-1
CASSLQQGLNTEAFF
TGCGCCAGCAGCTTACAACAGGGTTTGAACACTGAAGCTTTCTTT
>-|TRBJ2-7|-|TRBV28
CASSLWAGPLEQYF
TGTGCCAGCAGTTTATGGGCGGGACCGCTCGAGCAGTACTTC
>-|TRBJ2-7|-|TRBV9
CASSVSAGRTYEQYF
TGTGCCAGCAGCGTGTCAGCGGGCAGGACTTACGAGCAGTACTTC
>-|TRBJ1-2|TRBD1|TRBV4-1
CASSVGTGGNIVGYTF
TGCGCCAGCAGCGTTGGGACAGGGGGCAATATTGTTGGCTACACCTTC
>-|TRBJ1-5|-|TRBV4-1
CASSTNPGNQPQHF
TGCGCCAGCAGCACGAATCCAGGCAATCAGCCCCAGCATTTT
>-|TRBJ2-1|TRBD2|TRBV11-2
CASSLARGSNEQFF
TGTGCCAGCAGCTTAGCTCGCGGGAGTAATGAGCAGTTCTTC
>-|TRBJ1-1|-|TRBV7-3
CASSFVRGREAFF
TGTGCCAGCAGCTTCGTCAGGGGAAGGGAAGCTTTCTTT
>once|TRBJ1-2|TRBD1|TRBV15
CATSREDRATYGYTF
TGTGCCACCAGCAGAGAAGACAGGGCTACCTATGGCTACACCTTC
>-|TRBJ1-2|-|TRBV4-1
CASSQDPTANYGYTF
TGCGCCAGCAGCCAAGATCCCACAGCTAACTATGGCTACACCTTC
>few|TRBJ1-1|TRBD1|TRBV4-2
CASSQAGGRGTEAFF
TGTGCCAGCAGTCAAGCAGGGGGCAGGGGCACTGAAGCTTTCTTT
>-|TRBJ1-1|-|TRBV19
CASGEGRNTEAFF
TGTGCCAGTGGAGAGGGCCGGAACACTGAAGCTTTCTTT
>-|TRBJ1-1|-|TRBV2
CASSEMSRARTNTEASF
TGTGCCAGCAGTGAAATGTCCAGGGCCCGGACGAACACTGAAGCTTCCTTT
>once|TRBJ1-2|-|TRBV7-2
CASSFLGASNGYTF
TGTGCCAGCAGCTTTTTAGGAGCCTCTAATGGCTACACCTTC
>-|TRBJ2-7|-|TRBV4-1
CASSQEGFRVGGEQYF
TGCGCCAGCAGCCAAGAAGGATTCAGGGTAGGAGGGGAGCAGTACTTC
>-|TRBJ2-1|TRBD2|TRBV25-1
CASRHTSGQFF
TGTGCCAGCAGGCATACTAGCGGGCAGTTCTTC
>few|TRBJ2-7|TRBD1|TRBV28
CASSLGQGLGNEQYF
TGTGCCAGCAGTTTGGGACAGGGGTTAGGTAACGAGCAGTACTTC
>few|TRBJ2-3|TRBD2|TRBV13
CASSPPLSRGDTDTQYF
TGTGCCAGCAGCCCCCCTCTTAGCCGGGGGGACACAGATACGCAGTATTTT
>few|TRBJ1-1|-|TRBV4-1
CASSQGSGVAEAFF
TGCGCCAGCAGCCAAGGTTCAGGGGTAGCTGAAGCTTTCTTT
>-|TRBJ2-7|-|TRBV12-5
CASAPLGQKTYEQYF
TGTGCTAGTGCCCCCTTAGGACAGAAAACCTACGAGCAGTACTTC
>-|TRBJ2-7|-|TRBV18
CASSNSISSYEQYF
TGTGCCAGCTCAAACAGTATCAGCTCCTACGAGCAGTACTTC
>-|TRBJ2-5|TRBD2|TRBV19
CASSTRLLFLAGIEETQYF
TGTGCCAGTAGTACAAGGTTATTGTTCCTAGCGGGGATAGAAGAGACCCAGTACTTC
>-|TRBJ1-2|-|TRBV30
CAWSVLGGNYGYTF
TGTGCCTGGAGTGTCCTGGGGGGGAACTATGGCTACACCTTC
>-|TRBJ1-2|TRBD1|TRBV5-1
CASSLSDRGVYGYTF
TGCGCCAGCAGCCTCTCCGACAGGGGCGTCTATGGCTACACCTTC
>-|TRBJ1-2|-|TRBV18
CASSPSPDSNYGYTF
TGTGCCAGCTCACCATCCCCGGACAGTAACTATGGCTACACCTTC
>-|TRBJ2-3|-|TRBV6-6
CASQIAVDTDTQYF
TGTGCCAGTCAGATAGCGGTGGATACAGATACGCAGTATTTT
>-|TRBJ2-7|-|TRBV4-2
CASSQEYGVSPYEQYF
TGTGCCAGCAGCCAAGAATACGGAGTATCCCCCTACGAGCAGTACTTC
>-|TRBJ2-1|-|TRBV12-5
CASGFYLYNEQFF
TGTGCTAGTGGTTTTTATTTATACAATGAGCAGTTCTTC
>once|TRBJ2-7|TRBD2|TRBV7-9
CASSFGQGVTSGRSYEQYF
TGTGCCAGCAGCTTCGGACAGGGGGTGACTAGCGGGAGGTCCTACGAGCAGTACTTC
>few|TRBJ1-2|TRBD1|TRBV19
CASSNRGSYGYTF
TGTGCCAGTAGTAACAGGGGGTCCTATGGCTACACCTTC
>-|TRBJ1-3|TRBD1|TRBV28
CASSKQGSGNTIYF
TGTGCCAGCAGCAAACAGGGGTCCGGAAACACCATATATTTT
>once|TRBJ1-1|-|TRBV15
CATSRDFIGVGTEAFF
TGTGCCACCAGCAGAGATTTTATAGGGGTAGGCACTGAAGCTTTCTTT
>-|TRBJ1-6|TRBD1|TRBV7-9
CASSWDRLALHF
TGTGCCAGCAGCTGGGACAGGCTAGCCCTCCACTTT
>once|TRBJ1-3|-|TRBV28
CASTARRVGSGNTIYF
TGTGCCAGTACCGCCCGGCGTGTCGGGTCTGGAAACACCATATATTTT
>-|TRBJ2-1|-|TRBV6-5
CAPPGGASGYNEQFF
TGTGCCCCACCCGGAGGGGCCTCGGGCTACAATGAGCAGTTCTTC
>-|TRBJ2-7|-|TRBV11-2
CASSSSSSYEQYF
TGTGCCAGCAGCTCATCATCCTCGTACGAGCAGTACTTC
>-|TRBJ2-2|-|TRBV5-1
CASSLGQWGGELFF
TGCGCCAGCAGCTTGGGACAGTGGGGCGGGGAGCTGTTTTTT
>-|TRBJ2-1|-|TRBV2
CASSQGQMQFF
TGTGCCAGCAGCCAAGGACAGATGCAGTTCTTC